A selection of T cell receptor beta chains follows, all from one sample in a study of blood T cell repertoires in COVID-19. Using immunoSEQ multiplex PCR, the repertoire was profiled, and TCRdb retains in-frame clones only, with some absent. The sample holds tens of thousands of clones, 75% to 90% seen once. Sequences were obtained from peripheral blood. These receptors were obtained from a man aged 35 to 55 with COVID-19, enrolled during active disease. CDR3s include the opening cysteine and the closing phenylalanine or tryptophan. The D gene is left open where the match is weak. Some rows mark clone size as missing; the rest say once, few, many or name a class of expanded clone.

V gene: TRBV18
D gene: -
clone size: -
J gene: TRBJ1-5
CDR3 protein: CASSPEDQPQHF
CDR3 DNA: TGTGCCAGCTCACCGGAGGATCAGCCCCAGCATTTT

V gene: TRBV6-4
D gene: -
clone size: -
J gene: TRBJ1-3
CDR3 protein: CASSDLLLPRALGNTIYF
CDR3 DNA: TGTGCCAGCAGTGACTTACTCCTACCCAGGGCTTTAGGAAACACCATATATTTT

V gene: TRBV11-2
D gene: -
clone size: -
J gene: TRBJ1-2
CDR3 protein: CASSSNYGYTF
CDR3 DNA: TGTGCCAGCAGTTCAAACTATGGCTACACCTTC

V gene: TRBV5-1
D gene: -
clone size: once
J gene: TRBJ1-3
CDR3 protein: CASSRGSLISSDTIYF
CDR3 DNA: TGCGCCAGCAGCCGTGGGAGTTTAATTAGTTCGGACACCATATATTTT

V gene: TRBV7-9
D gene: -
clone size: -
J gene: TRBJ1-1
CDR3 protein: CASVRAAEAFF
CDR3 DNA: TGTGCCAGCGTCCGAGCGGCTGAAGCTTTCTTT

V gene: TRBV30
D gene: -
clone size: -
J gene: TRBJ2-6
CDR3 protein: CAWGYSGANVLTF
CDR3 DNA: TGTGCCTGGGGATACTCTGGGGCCAACGTCCTGACTTTC

V gene: TRBV5-1
D gene: TRBD2
clone size: -
J gene: TRBJ2-2
CDR3 protein: CASSPPPSGGTGELFF
CDR3 DNA: TGCGCCAGCAGCCCCCCGCCTAGCGGGGGCACCGGGGAGCTGTTTTTT

V gene: TRBV4-2
D gene: -
clone size: -
J gene: TRBJ1-2
CDR3 protein: CASSQYREGGYTF
CDR3 DNA: TGTGCCAGCAGCCAATACAGGGAGGGTGGCTACACCTTC

V gene: TRBV9
D gene: TRBD2
clone size: -
J gene: TRBJ2-5
CDR3 protein: CASSGGLAGLGTQYF
CDR3 DNA: TGTGCCAGCAGCGGCGGACTAGCGGGGTTGGGGACCCAGTACTTC

V gene: TRBV7-2
D gene: -
clone size: -
J gene: TRBJ1-6
CDR3 protein: CASSLGVTSPPLHF
CDR3 DNA: TGTGCCAGCAGCTTAGGCGTCACTAGTCCACCCCTCCACTTT

V gene: TRBV7-9
D gene: TRBD1
clone size: once
J gene: TRBJ2-7
CDR3 protein: CASSLSKYRGRGEQYF
CDR3 DNA: TGTGCCAGCAGCCTTTCCAAATACAGGGGCCGAGGCGAGCAGTACTTC

V gene: TRBV18
D gene: -
clone size: once
J gene: TRBJ1-4
CDR3 protein: CASSEQGSEKLFF
CDR3 DNA: TGTGCCAGCTCTGAGCAGGGATCTGAAAAACTGTTTTTT

V gene: TRBV9
D gene: -
clone size: -
J gene: TRBJ1-1
CDR3 protein: CASSVDLGFGGNTEAFF
CDR3 DNA: TGTGCCAGCAGCGTAGACCTGGGGTTCGGGGGTAACACTGAAGCTTTCTTT

V gene: TRBV5-1
D gene: TRBD1
clone size: -
J gene: TRBJ2-5
CDR3 protein: CASSWVDRAGETQYF
CDR3 DNA: TGCGCCAGCAGCTGGGTGGACAGGGCGGGGGAGACCCAGTACTTC

V gene: TRBV7-8
D gene: -
clone size: -
J gene: TRBJ2-7
CDR3 protein: CASSLASAYEQYF
CDR3 DNA: TGTGCCAGCAGCCTAGCCAGCGCGTACGAGCAGTACTTC

V gene: TRBV29-1
D gene: -
clone size: -
J gene: TRBJ1-2
CDR3 protein: CSVEDRSGYTF
CDR3 DNA: TGCAGCGTTGAAGATCGGTCTGGCTACACCTTC

V gene: TRBV4-2
D gene: -
clone size: -
J gene: TRBJ2-2
CDR3 protein: CASSQDLTVSTGELFF
CDR3 DNA: TGTGCCAGCAGCCAAGATCTGACAGTCAGCACCGGGGAGCTGTTTTTT

V gene: TRBV4-1
D gene: TRBD1
clone size: -
J gene: TRBJ1-1
CDR3 protein: CASSQVSGGILTALAEAFF
CDR3 DNA: TGCGCCAGCAGCCAAGTATCAGGGGGAATATTGACTGCGTTGGCTGAAGCTTTCTTT

V gene: TRBV6-4
D gene: TRBD1
clone size: -
J gene: TRBJ2-7
CDR3 protein: CASSSRQGSYEQYF
CDR3 DNA: TGTGCCAGCAGCTCGAGACAGGGGTCCTACGAGCAGTACTTC

V gene: TRBV24-1
D gene: -
clone size: -
J gene: TRBJ2-6
CDR3 protein: CATSDLARLSGANVLTF
CDR3 DNA: TGTGCCACCAGTGATTTGGCCAGACTCTCTGGGGCCAACGTCCTGACTTTC

V gene: TRBV30
D gene: -
clone size: -
J gene: TRBJ2-7
CDR3 protein: CAWSVRRNWYEQYF
CDR3 DNA: TGTGCCTGGAGTGTACGGCGGAACTGGTACGAGCAGTACTTC

V gene: TRBV6-5
D gene: -
clone size: -
J gene: TRBJ1-5
CDR3 protein: CASSQSGLLGQPQHF
CDR3 DNA: TGTGCCAGCAGTCAATCGGGCCTACTAGGCCAGCCCCAGCATTTT

V gene: TRBV19
D gene: TRBD1
clone size: -
J gene: TRBJ1-6
CDR3 protein: CASSNTGTENSPLHF
CDR3 DNA: TGTGCCAGTAGTAACACCGGGACAGAAAATTCACCCCTCCACTTT

V gene: TRBV6-5
D gene: -
clone size: -
J gene: TRBJ2-5
CDR3 protein: CASRRGGDPQETQYF
CDR3 DNA: TGTGCCAGCAGGAGGGGGGGGGACCCCCAAGAGACCCAGTACTTC

V gene: TRBV14
D gene: -
clone size: -
J gene: TRBJ2-5
CDR3 protein: CASSQDLVQETQYF
CDR3 DNA: TGTGCCAGCAGCCAAGATCTAGTTCAAGAGACCCAGTACTTC

V gene: TRBV5-1
D gene: TRBD1
clone size: -
J gene: TRBJ2-3
CDR3 protein: CASSLATGEDTQYF
CDR3 DNA: TGCGCCAGCAGCTTGGCGACAGGGGAAGATACGCAGTATTTT

V gene: TRBV28
D gene: -
clone size: -
J gene: TRBJ1-5
CDR3 protein: CASRPSHGGNNQPQHF
CDR3 DNA: TGTGCCAGCAGGCCCTCCCATGGGGGGAACAATCAGCCCCAGCATTTT

V gene: TRBV10-2
D gene: -
clone size: -
J gene: TRBJ1-1
CDR3 protein: CASSDGSAEAFF
CDR3 DNA: TGCGCCAGCAGTGATGGGAGCGCTGAAGCTTTCTTT

V gene: TRBV5-6
D gene: -
clone size: -
J gene: TRBJ2-1
CDR3 protein: CASSSVQGMDEQFF
CDR3 DNA: TGTGCCAGCAGCTCGGTACAGGGTATGGATGAGCAGTTCTTC

V gene: TRBV30
D gene: -
clone size: once
J gene: TRBJ1-4
CDR3 protein: CAWSVLPGGVNEKLFF
CDR3 DNA: TGTGCCTGGAGTGTACTTCCGGGAGGGGTTAATGAAAAACTGTTTTTT

V gene: TRBV29-1
D gene: TRBD2
clone size: -
J gene: TRBJ2-1
CDR3 protein: CSVEPMSGGVNEQFF
CDR3 DNA: TGCAGCGTGGAACCCATGAGCGGGGGCGTCAATGAGCAGTTCTTC

V gene: TRBV20-1
D gene: -
clone size: -
J gene: TRBJ1-4
CDR3 protein: CSASSRTNEKLFF
CDR3 DNA: TGCAGTGCTAGTTCCAGAACTAATGAAAAACTGTTTTTT

V gene: TRBV11-2
D gene: -
clone size: -
J gene: TRBJ1-2
CDR3 protein: CASSFNSNYGYTF
CDR3 DNA: TGTGCCAGCAGCTTTAACAGTAACTATGGCTACACCTTC

V gene: TRBV19
D gene: TRBD2
clone size: -
J gene: TRBJ2-3
CDR3 protein: CASSISSFGGGANTQYF
CDR3 DNA: TGTGCCAGTAGTATATCCTCCTTTGGCGGGGGGGCAAATACGCAGTATTTT

V gene: TRBV3-1/TRBV3-2
D gene: -
clone size: -
J gene: TRBJ2-5
CDR3 protein: CASSPRLETQYF
CDR3 DNA: TGTGCCAGCAGCCCGAGACTAGAGACCCAGTACTTC

V gene: TRBV11-2
D gene: -
clone size: few
J gene: TRBJ2-7
CDR3 protein: CASSFQPSEYEQYF
CDR3 DNA: TGTGCCAGCAGCTTCCAACCTAGCGAGTACGAGCAGTACTTC

V gene: TRBV7-8
D gene: -
clone size: few
J gene: TRBJ1-5
CDR3 protein: CASSRRQGQGNQPQHF
CDR3 DNA: TGTGCCAGCAGCAGACGGCAGGGGCAGGGCAATCAGCCCCAGCATTTT

V gene: TRBV19
D gene: TRBD1
clone size: few
J gene: TRBJ1-4
CDR3 protein: CASRPHRGRTNEKLFF
CDR3 DNA: TGTGCCAGTAGGCCCCACAGGGGGCGAACTAATGAAAAACTGTTTTTT

V gene: TRBV5-1
D gene: -
clone size: -
J gene: TRBJ1-2
CDR3 protein: CASKEDWNYGYTF
CDR3 DNA: TGCGCCAGTAAAGAGGACTGGAACTATGGCTACACCTTC

V gene: TRBV6-5
D gene: -
clone size: once
J gene: TRBJ2-1
CDR3 protein: CASRQGYNEQFF
CDR3 DNA: TGTGCCAGCAGACAGGGATACAATGAGCAGTTCTTC

V gene: TRBV18
D gene: TRBD2
clone size: -
J gene: TRBJ2-7
CDR3 protein: CASSPPAGGASGYEQYF
CDR3 DNA: TGTGCCAGCTCACCACCGGCCGGGGGGGCTAGCGGCTACGAGCAGTACTTC

V gene: TRBV15
D gene: -
clone size: once
J gene: TRBJ1-1
CDR3 protein: CATSTLAGLTEAFF
CDR3 DNA: TGTGCCACCAGTACTTTGGCAGGGCTCACTGAAGCTTTCTTT

V gene: TRBV2
D gene: -
clone size: -
J gene: TRBJ2-1
CDR3 protein: CASRILVGEQFF
CDR3 DNA: TGTGCCAGCAGGATACTAGTGGGCGAGCAGTTCTTC

V gene: TRBV30
D gene: TRBD1
clone size: few
J gene: TRBJ1-1
CDR3 protein: CAWSGDRGSEAFF
CDR3 DNA: TGTGCCTGGAGTGGGGACAGGGGGTCTGAAGCTTTCTTT

V gene: TRBV7-2
D gene: -
clone size: once
J gene: TRBJ2-3
CDR3 protein: CASRTYTSTDTQYF
CDR3 DNA: TGTGCCAGCAGAACCTATACTAGCACAGATACGCAGTATTTT

V gene: TRBV12-2
D gene: -
clone size: -
J gene: TRBJ1-2
CDR3 protein: CASRPQACRTADYGYTF
CDR3 DNA: TGTGCAAGTCGTCCCCAAGCATGCCGGACAGCGGACTATGGCTACACCTTC

V gene: TRBV28
D gene: -
clone size: -
J gene: TRBJ1-6
CDR3 protein: CASRGSSNSPLHF
CDR3 DNA: TGTGCCAGCAGAGGGAGTTCGAATTCACCCCTCCACTTT

V gene: TRBV30
D gene: -
clone size: -
J gene: TRBJ1-2
CDR3 protein: CAWSEVPGANYGYTF
CDR3 DNA: TGTGCCTGGAGTGAGGTTCCAGGGGCTAACTATGGCTACACCTTC

V gene: TRBV27
D gene: -
clone size: -
J gene: TRBJ1-1
CDR3 protein: CASSLQEYTEAFF
CDR3 DNA: TGTGCCAGCAGTTTGCAGGAATACACTGAAGCTTTCTTT

V gene: TRBV30
D gene: -
clone size: -
J gene: TRBJ1-5
CDR3 protein: CAWSRGYSNQPQHF
CDR3 DNA: TGTGCCTGGTCCAGGGGATATAGCAATCAGCCCCAGCATTTT

V gene: TRBV7-3
D gene: TRBD2
clone size: -
J gene: TRBJ2-3
CDR3 protein: CASSLTSGGDTQYF
CDR3 DNA: TGTGCCAGCAGCTTGACTAGCGGGGGGGATACGCAGTATTTT

V gene: TRBV2
D gene: TRBD1
clone size: once
J gene: TRBJ1-6
CDR3 protein: CASSLQGRNSPLHF
CDR3 DNA: TGTGCCAGCAGTTTACAGGGGCGAAATTCACCCCTCCACTTT

V gene: TRBV5-1
D gene: TRBD1
clone size: few
J gene: TRBJ1-6
CDR3 protein: CASSLAGQAYSPLHF
CDR3 DNA: TGCGCCAGCAGCTTGGCGGGACAGGCGTATTCACCCCTCCACTTT

V gene: TRBV28
D gene: -
clone size: -
J gene: TRBJ2-7
CDR3 protein: CASSRRGGVLEQYF
CDR3 DNA: TGTGCCAGCAGTAGAAGGGGTGGGGTGCTCGAGCAGTACTTC

V gene: TRBV5-1
D gene: TRBD1
clone size: -
J gene: TRBJ2-3
CDR3 protein: CASSPDREADTQYF
CDR3 DNA: TGCGCCAGCAGCCCCGACAGGGAAGCAGATACGCAGTATTTT